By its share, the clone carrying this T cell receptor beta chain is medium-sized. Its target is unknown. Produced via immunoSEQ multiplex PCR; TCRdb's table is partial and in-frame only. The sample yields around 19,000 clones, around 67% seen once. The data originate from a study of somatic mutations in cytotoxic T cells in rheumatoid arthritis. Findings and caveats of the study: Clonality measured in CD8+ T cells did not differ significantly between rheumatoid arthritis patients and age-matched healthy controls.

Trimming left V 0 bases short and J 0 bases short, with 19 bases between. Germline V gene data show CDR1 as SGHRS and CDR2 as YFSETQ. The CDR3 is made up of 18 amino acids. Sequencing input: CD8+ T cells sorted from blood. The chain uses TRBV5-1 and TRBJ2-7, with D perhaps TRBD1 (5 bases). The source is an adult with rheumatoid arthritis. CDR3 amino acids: CASSLDGRQGFSSYEQYF. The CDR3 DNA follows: TGCGCCAGCAGCTTGGATGGTCGGCAGGGATTTAGCTCCTACGAGCAGTACTTC.